This is a list of T cell receptor beta chains from one sample in a study of beta chain features in type 1 diabetes. Produced via immunoSEQ multiplex PCR; TCRdb's table is partial and in-frame only. Of some 660,000 clones in the sample, over 11% were seen once. Sequenced sample: naive CD4+ T cells from blood. These receptors came from a man aged 18-30 years with type 1 diabetes. Each CDR3 is given with its conserved first and last residue. A D gene is named only where the DNA matches it firmly. Where a row states a size, it is once, few, many or the class of an expanded clone; other rows omit it.

d_gene: .; j_gene: TRBJ2-1; abundance: .; v_gene: TRBV11-1; len: 12; CDR3aa: CASSFYFAEQFF; CDR3nt: TGTGCCAGCAGCTTTTACTTTGCAGAGCAGTTCTTC
d_gene: TRBD2; j_gene: TRBJ2-7; abundance: .; v_gene: TRBV6-5; len: 16; CDR3aa: CASSYSGTISSYEQYF; CDR3nt: TGTGCCAGCAGTTACAGCGGGACGATTAGCTCCTACGAGCAGTACTTC
d_gene: .; j_gene: TRBJ2-3; abundance: .; v_gene: TRBV6-1; len: 17; CDR3aa: CASSGGISSRGLDTQYF; CDR3nt: TGTGCCAGCAGTGGGGGTATTTCTAGCCGGGGGCTTGATACGCAGTATTTT
d_gene: TRBD2; j_gene: TRBJ2-5; abundance: .; v_gene: TRBV5-4; len: 17; CDR3aa: CASSLVREEAGEKTQYF; CDR3nt: TGTGCCAGCAGCTTGGTCAGAGAGGAGGCGGGAGAAAAGACCCAGTACTTC
d_gene: TRBD1; j_gene: TRBJ1-2; abundance: few; v_gene: TRBV30; len: 15; CDR3aa: CAWSVGGTGPYGYTF; CDR3nt: TGTGCCTGGAGTGTAGGGGGGACAGGTCCTTATGGCTACACCTTC
d_gene: .; j_gene: TRBJ1-2; abundance: .; v_gene: TRBV30; len: 10; CDR3aa: CASGVYGYTF; CDR3nt: TGTGCCTCAGGGGTCTATGGCTACACCTTC
d_gene: TRBD2; j_gene: TRBJ2-4; abundance: many; v_gene: TRBV10-3; len: 13; CDR3aa: CASQLAGENIQYF; CDR3nt: TGTGCCAGCCAACTAGCGGGAGAGAACATTCAGTACTTC
d_gene: .; j_gene: TRBJ2-7; abundance: .; v_gene: TRBV9; len: 16; CDR3aa: CASSATGTPISYEQYF; CDR3nt: TGTGCCAGCAGTGCCACCGGGACTCCTATCTCCTACGAGCAGTACTTC
d_gene: .; j_gene: TRBJ1-5; abundance: few; v_gene: TRBV7-9; len: 15; CDR3aa: CASSSQGNSNQPQHF; CDR3nt: TGTGCCAGCAGCTCACAGGGAAATAGCAATCAGCCCCAGCATTTT
d_gene: .; j_gene: TRBJ2-3; abundance: few; v_gene: TRBV18; len: 15; CDR3aa: CASSPEGLATDTQYF; CDR3nt: TGTGCCAGCTCACCAGAGGGACTGGCGACAGATACGCAGTATTTT
d_gene: .; j_gene: TRBJ1-1; abundance: few; v_gene: TRBV25-1; len: 15; CDR3aa: CASSGGPGQSTEAFF; CDR3nt: TGTGCCAGCAGTGGAGGGCCAGGGCAGAGCACTGAAGCTTTCTTT
d_gene: TRBD1; j_gene: TRBJ2-2; abundance: few; v_gene: TRBV30; len: 14; CDR3aa: CAGTGGGITGELFF; CDR3nt: TGTGCCGGGACAGGGGGCGGAATCACCGGGGAGCTGTTTTTT
d_gene: TRBD2; j_gene: TRBJ2-1; abundance: few; v_gene: TRBV30; len: 15; CDR3aa: CAWSVQLAGNNEQFF; CDR3nt: TGTGCCTGGAGTGTTCAACTAGCGGGAAACAATGAGCAGTTCTTC
d_gene: .; j_gene: TRBJ2-7; abundance: few; v_gene: TRBV18; len: 13; CDR3aa: CASSPSSQARQYF; CDR3nt: TGTGCCAGCTCACCAAGCTCACAGGCCCGGCAGTACTTC
d_gene: TRBD1; j_gene: TRBJ2-6; abundance: few; v_gene: TRBV11-2; len: 15; CDR3aa: CASSRTGAGANVLTF; CDR3nt: TGTGCCAGCAGCCGGACAGGGGCCGGGGCCAACGTCCTGACTTTC
d_gene: .; j_gene: TRBJ2-7; abundance: .; v_gene: TRBV5-1; len: 16; CDR3aa: CASSYGLGVGPYEQYF; CDR3nt: TGCGCCAGCAGCTACGGTTTGGGGGTCGGGCCCTACGAGCAGTACTTC
d_gene: .; j_gene: TRBJ2-2; abundance: .; v_gene: TRBV9; len: 13; CDR3aa: CASSPSHTGELFF; CDR3nt: TGTGCCAGCAGCCCTAGCCACACCGGGGAGCTGTTTTTT
d_gene: .; j_gene: TRBJ1-5; abundance: few; v_gene: TRBV30; len: 14; CDR3aa: CAWSERGHNQPQHF; CDR3nt: TGTGCCTGGAGTGAGAGGGGTCACAATCAGCCCCAGCATTTT
d_gene: TRBD1; j_gene: TRBJ2-5; abundance: .; v_gene: TRBV2; len: 14; CDR3aa: CASSGDRGLETQYF; CDR3nt: TGTGCCAGCAGTGGGGACAGGGGACTGGAGACCCAGTACTTC
d_gene: .; j_gene: TRBJ2-7; abundance: .; v_gene: TRBV5-1; len: 12; CDR3aa: CASSEDTYEQYF; CDR3nt: TGCGCCAGCAGCGAGGACACCTACGAGCAGTACTTC
d_gene: .; j_gene: TRBJ2-1; abundance: few; v_gene: TRBV30; len: 14; CDR3aa: CAWSPDPFYNEQFF; CDR3nt: TGTGCCTGGAGTCCGGACCCCTTCTACAATGAGCAGTTCTTC
d_gene: .; j_gene: TRBJ2-1; abundance: few; v_gene: TRBV5-4; len: 15; CDR3aa: CASSFRGAGGNEQFF; CDR3nt: TGTGCCAGCAGCTTCAGGGGGGCAGGGGGAAATGAGCAGTTCTTC
d_gene: TRBD2; j_gene: TRBJ2-1; abundance: .; v_gene: TRBV4-3; len: 17; CDR3aa: CASSQSPLAGGQGEQFF; CDR3nt: TGCGCCAGCAGCCAATCGCCCCTAGCGGGGGGCCAGGGGGAGCAGTTCTTC
d_gene: .; j_gene: TRBJ1-3; abundance: few; v_gene: TRBV9; len: 13; CDR3aa: CASSVDIRNTIYF; CDR3nt: TGTGCCAGCAGCGTAGATATCCGAAACACCATATATTTT
d_gene: .; j_gene: TRBJ1-1; abundance: few; v_gene: TRBV19; len: 14; CDR3aa: CASSDLERSTEAFF; CDR3nt: TGTGCCAGTAGTGACCTGGAGAGGAGCACTGAAGCTTTCTTT
d_gene: .; j_gene: TRBJ2-7; abundance: few; v_gene: TRBV7-8; len: 13; CDR3aa: CASRLMEAYEQYF; CDR3nt: TGTGCCAGCAGATTAATGGAGGCCTACGAGCAGTACTTC
d_gene: TRBD1; j_gene: TRBJ1-5; abundance: few; v_gene: TRBV7-3; len: 14; CDR3aa: CASSRLGTDQPQHF; CDR3nt: TGTGCCAGCAGCCGCCTGGGGACAGATCAGCCCCAGCATTTT
d_gene: TRBD2; j_gene: TRBJ2-1; abundance: .; v_gene: TRBV30; len: 17; CDR3aa: CAWSPRGSGSSYNEQFF; CDR3nt: TGTGCCTGGAGTCCCCGGGGTAGCGGGAGCTCCTACAATGAGCAGTTCTTC
d_gene: TRBD2; j_gene: TRBJ2-1; abundance: .; v_gene: TRBV6-1; len: 12; CDR3aa: CASSPSTSARFF; CDR3nt: TGTGCCAGCAGTCCGTCGACTAGCGCGAGGTTCTTC
d_gene: .; j_gene: TRBJ2-7; abundance: .; v_gene: TRBV6-1; len: 16; CDR3aa: CASSEGIRLGRYEQYF; CDR3nt: TGTGCCAGCAGTGAAGGTATCCGGCTGGGTCGGTACGAGCAGTACTTC
d_gene: .; j_gene: TRBJ2-1; abundance: many; v_gene: TRBV19; len: 12; CDR3aa: CASSIEAGQQFF; CDR3nt: TGTGCCAGTAGTATTGAGGCGGGACAGCAGTTCTTC
d_gene: .; j_gene: TRBJ2-7; abundance: .; v_gene: TRBV28; len: 12; CDR3aa: CASSLKWNEQYF; CDR3nt: TGTGCCAGCAGTTTAAAATGGAACGAGCAGTACTTC
d_gene: TRBD2; j_gene: TRBJ2-5; abundance: few; v_gene: TRBV7-2; len: 17; CDR3aa: CASRGASGSFPQETQYF; CDR3nt: TGTGCCAGCAGAGGAGCTAGCGGGTCTTTTCCCCAAGAGACCCAGTACTTC
d_gene: TRBD1; j_gene: TRBJ2-5; abundance: few; v_gene: TRBV7-9; len: 15; CDR3aa: CASSQGTAWGETQYF; CDR3nt: TGTGCCAGCAGCCAAGGGACAGCCTGGGGGGAGACCCAGTACTTC
d_gene: .; j_gene: TRBJ2-1; abundance: .; v_gene: TRBV9; len: 16; CDR3aa: CASSVVQGPSFNEQFF; CDR3nt: TGTGCCAGCAGCGTAGTACAGGGACCCTCTTTCAATGAGCAGTTCTTC
d_gene: .; j_gene: TRBJ1-4; abundance: .; v_gene: TRBV5-4; len: 14; CDR3aa: CAGRSYESGEKLFF; CDR3nt: TGTGCCGGCCGAAGCTACGAAAGCGGTGAAAAACTGTTTTTT
d_gene: TRBD1; j_gene: TRBJ1-6; abundance: few; v_gene: TRBV30; len: 12; CDR3aa: CASGQGVRPLHF; CDR3nt: TGTGCCTCTGGACAGGGGGTAAGACCCCTCCACTTT